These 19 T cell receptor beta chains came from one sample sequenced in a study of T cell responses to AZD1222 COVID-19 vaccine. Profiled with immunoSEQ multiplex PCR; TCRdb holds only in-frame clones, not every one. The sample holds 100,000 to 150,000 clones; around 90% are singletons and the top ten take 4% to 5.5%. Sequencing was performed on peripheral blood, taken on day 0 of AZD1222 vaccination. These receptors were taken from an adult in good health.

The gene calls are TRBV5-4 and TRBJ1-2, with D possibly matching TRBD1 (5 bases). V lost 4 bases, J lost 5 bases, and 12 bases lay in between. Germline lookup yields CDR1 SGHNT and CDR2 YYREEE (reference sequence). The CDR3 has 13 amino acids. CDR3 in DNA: TGTGCCAGCAGCACGGACGGGGGGTATGGCTACACCTTC. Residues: CASSTDGGYGYTF.

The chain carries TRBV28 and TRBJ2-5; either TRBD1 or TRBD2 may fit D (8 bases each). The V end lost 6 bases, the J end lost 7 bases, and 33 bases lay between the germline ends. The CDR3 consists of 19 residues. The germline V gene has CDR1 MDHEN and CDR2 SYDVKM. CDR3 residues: CASRGQAPGGPFGRGTQYF. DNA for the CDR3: TGTGCCAGCAGGGGACAGGCGCCGGGAGGGCCCTTCGGGAGGGGGACCCAGTACTTC.

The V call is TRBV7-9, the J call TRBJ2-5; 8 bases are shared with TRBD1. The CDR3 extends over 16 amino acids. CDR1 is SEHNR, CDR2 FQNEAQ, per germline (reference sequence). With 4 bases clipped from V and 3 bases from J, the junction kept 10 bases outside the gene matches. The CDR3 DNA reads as TGTGCCAGCAGCTCATTGCAGGGGGCTAGTAAAGAGACCCAGTACTTC. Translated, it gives CASSSLQGASKETQYF.

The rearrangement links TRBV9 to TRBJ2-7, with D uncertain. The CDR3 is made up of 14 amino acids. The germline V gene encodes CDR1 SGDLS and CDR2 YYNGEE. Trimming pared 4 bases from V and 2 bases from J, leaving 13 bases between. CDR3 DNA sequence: TGTGCCAGCAGCTCCGCGACCGGTACCTACGAGCAGTACTTC. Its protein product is CASSSATGTYEQYF.

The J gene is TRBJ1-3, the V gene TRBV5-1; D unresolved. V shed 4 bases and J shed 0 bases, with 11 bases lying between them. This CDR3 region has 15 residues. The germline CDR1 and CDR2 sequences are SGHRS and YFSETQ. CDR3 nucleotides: TGCGCCAGCAGCCCGGGAAGTCCCTCTGGAAACACCATATATTTT. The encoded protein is CASSPGSPSGNTIYF.

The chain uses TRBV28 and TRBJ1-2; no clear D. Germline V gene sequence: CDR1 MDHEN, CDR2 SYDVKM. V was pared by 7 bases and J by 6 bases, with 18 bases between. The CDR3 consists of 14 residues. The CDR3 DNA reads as TGTGCCAGCAATCGTCTCGGCGGGGATAATGGCTACACCTTC. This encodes CASNRLGGDNGYTF.

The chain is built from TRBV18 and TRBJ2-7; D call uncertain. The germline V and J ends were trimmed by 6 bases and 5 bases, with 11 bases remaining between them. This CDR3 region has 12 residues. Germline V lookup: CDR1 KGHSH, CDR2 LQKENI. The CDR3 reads CASSPDRDEQYF. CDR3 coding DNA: TGTGCCAGCTCGCCGGACCGGGACGAGCAGTACTTC.

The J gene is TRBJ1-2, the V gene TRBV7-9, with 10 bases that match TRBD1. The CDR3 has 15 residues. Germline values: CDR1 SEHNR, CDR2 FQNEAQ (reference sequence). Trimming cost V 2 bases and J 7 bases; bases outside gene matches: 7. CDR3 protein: CASSLTDRGRFGYTF. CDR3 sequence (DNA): TGTGCCAGCAGCTTAACGGACAGGGGGAGGTTTGGCTACACCTTC.

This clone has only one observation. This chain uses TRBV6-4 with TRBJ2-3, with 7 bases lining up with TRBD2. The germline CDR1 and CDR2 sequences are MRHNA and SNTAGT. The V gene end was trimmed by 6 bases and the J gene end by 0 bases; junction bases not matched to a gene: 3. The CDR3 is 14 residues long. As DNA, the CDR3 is TGTGCCAGCAGCGAGGGACTAAGCACAGATACGCAGTATTTT. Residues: CASSEGLSTDTQYF.

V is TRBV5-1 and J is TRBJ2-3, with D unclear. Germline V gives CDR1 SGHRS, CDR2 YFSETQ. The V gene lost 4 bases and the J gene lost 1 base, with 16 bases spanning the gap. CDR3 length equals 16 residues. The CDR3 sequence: CASSIPFHGGTDTQYF. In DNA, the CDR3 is TGCGCCAGCAGCATCCCTTTCCATGGGGGCACAGATACGCAGTATTTT.

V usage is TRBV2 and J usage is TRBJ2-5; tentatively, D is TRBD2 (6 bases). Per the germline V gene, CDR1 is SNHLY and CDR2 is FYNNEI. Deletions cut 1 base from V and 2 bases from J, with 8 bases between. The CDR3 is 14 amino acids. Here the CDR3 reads CASSEGRAQETQYF. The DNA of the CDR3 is TGTGCCAGCAGTGAAGGGAGGGCTCAAGAGACCCAGTACTTC.

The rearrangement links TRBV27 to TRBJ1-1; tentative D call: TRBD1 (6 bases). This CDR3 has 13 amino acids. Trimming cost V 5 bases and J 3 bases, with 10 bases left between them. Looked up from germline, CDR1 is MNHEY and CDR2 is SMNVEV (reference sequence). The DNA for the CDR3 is TGTGCCAGCAGTATTAACAGGGACACTGAAGCTTTCTTT. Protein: CASSINRDTEAFF.

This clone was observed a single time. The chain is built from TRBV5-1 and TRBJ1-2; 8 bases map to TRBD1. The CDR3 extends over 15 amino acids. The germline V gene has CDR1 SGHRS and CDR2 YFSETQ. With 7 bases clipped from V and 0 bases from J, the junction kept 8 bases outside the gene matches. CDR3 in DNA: TGCGCCAGCGGACAGGGTAACGAGGCTAACTATGGCTACACCTTC. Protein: CASGQGNEANYGYTF.

CDR3 nucleotide sequence: TGTGCCAGCAGTCCACAAGAAAAACTGTTTTTT. The encoded protein is CASSPQEKLFF. The chain combines TRBV6-6 with TRBJ1-4; D not certain. The V end lost 5 bases, the J end lost 8 bases, and 6 bases lay between the germline ends. CDR3 length: 11 amino acids. CDR1 and CDR2 (germline): MNHNY, SVGAGI (reference sequence).

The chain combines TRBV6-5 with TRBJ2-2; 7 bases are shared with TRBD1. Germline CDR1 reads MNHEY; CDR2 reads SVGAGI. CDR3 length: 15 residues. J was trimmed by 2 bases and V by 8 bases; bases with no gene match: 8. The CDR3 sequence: CASSSGTVNTGELFF. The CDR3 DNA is TGTGCCAGCTCCTCTGGGACAGTAAACACCGGGGAGCTGTTTTTT.

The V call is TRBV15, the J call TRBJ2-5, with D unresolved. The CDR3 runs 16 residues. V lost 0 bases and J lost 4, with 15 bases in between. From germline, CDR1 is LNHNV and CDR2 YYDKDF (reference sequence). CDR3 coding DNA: TGTGCCACCAGCAGAGATTCCGGCAGGATCGGAGAGACCCAGTACTTC. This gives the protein CATSRDSGRIGETQYF.

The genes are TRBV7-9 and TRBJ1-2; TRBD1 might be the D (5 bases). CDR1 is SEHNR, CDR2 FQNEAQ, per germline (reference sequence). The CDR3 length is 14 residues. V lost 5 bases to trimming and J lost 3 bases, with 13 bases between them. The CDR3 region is CASSARTGHYGYTF. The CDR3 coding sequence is TGTGCCAGCAGCGCCCGAACAGGCCACTATGGCTACACCTTC. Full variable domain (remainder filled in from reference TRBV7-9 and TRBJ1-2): DTGVSQNPRHKITKRGQNVTFRCDPISEHNRLYWYRQTLGQGPEFLTYFQNEAQLEKSRLLSDRFSAERPKGSFSTLEIQRTEQGDSAMYLCASSARTGHYGYTFGSGTRLTVV.

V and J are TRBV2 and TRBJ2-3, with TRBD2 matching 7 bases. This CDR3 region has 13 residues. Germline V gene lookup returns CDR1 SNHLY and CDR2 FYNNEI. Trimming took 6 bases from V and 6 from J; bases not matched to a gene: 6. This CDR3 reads CASRREMADTQYF. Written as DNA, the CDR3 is TGTGCCAGCAGGCGGGAGATGGCGGATACGCAGTATTTT.

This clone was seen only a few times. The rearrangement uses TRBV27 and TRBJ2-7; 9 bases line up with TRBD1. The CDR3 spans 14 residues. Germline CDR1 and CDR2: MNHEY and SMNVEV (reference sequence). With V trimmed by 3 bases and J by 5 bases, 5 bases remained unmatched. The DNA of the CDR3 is TGTGCCAGCAGTTTCCGGGACAGGGACCACGAGCAGTACTTC. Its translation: CASSFRDRDHEQYF.